The 23 T cell receptor beta chains below come from one sample, sequenced in a study of T-cell reconstitution after alpha-beta-depleted transplantation in children. Library preparation (for TCRbeta) was performed with unique molecular identifiers. In TCRdb, the PCR reads were re-called with MiXCR into one record per CDR3 protein. The sample holds hundreds of thousands of distinct CDR3 sequences, 9.5% to 13% seen once. The sample in question was peripheral blood, obtained 180 days after TCRalphabeta/CD19-depleted stem cell transplant. Source of these receptors: a male patient under 10 years old who had a stem cell transplant for chronic granulomatous disease, so the T cells may come from the graft donor.

This clonotype was seen at least ten times. The chain uses TRBV6-1 and TRBJ2-1; either TRBD1 or TRBD2 may supply D (5 bases each). Germline-derived CDR1 and CDR2 are MNHNS and SASEGT. The V gene lost 6 bases and the J gene lost 6 bases, with 15 bases spanning the gap. This CDR3 spans 14 amino acids. Here the CDR3 DNA reads TGTGCCAGCAGATCCCGAGGGGATATCAATGAGCAGTTCTTC. It yields the protein CASRSRGDINEQFF.

The V gene is TRBV20-1, the J gene TRBJ2-3; a weak D match, TRBD2 (5 bases). The CDR3 length is 15 residues. The V gene lost 0 bases and the J gene lost 1 base, with 11 bases spanning the gap. The germline gives CDR1 DFQATT, CDR2 SNEGSKA (reference sequence). The CDR3 region is CSARDAVGGTDTQYF. CDR3 nucleotide sequence: TGCAGTGCTAGAGATGCGGTCGGGGGCACAGATACGCAGTATTTT.

This clonotype was seen many times. V gene TRBV7-2 combines with J gene TRBJ2-1; the D call may be TRBD1 or TRBD2 (5 bases each). This CDR3 comprises 16 residues. Germline V gene data show CDR1 as SGHTA and CDR2 as FQGNSA. V was cut by 6 bases and J by 5 bases, with 20 bases left in between. The CDR3 reads CASRPLGVDIHNEQFF. CDR3 coding DNA: TGTGCCAGCAGACCCTTGGGGGTGGATATTCACAATGAGCAGTTCTTC.

At least ten counts were recorded for this clonotype. The V and J genes are TRBV6-2 or TRBV6-3 and TRBJ1-5; weak D call: TRBD1 (6 bases). Trimming pared 8 bases from V and 7 bases from J, leaving 15 bases between. Looked up from germline, CDR1 is MNHEY and CDR2 is SVGEGT. The CDR3 is made up of 13 amino acids. The CDR3 reads CASGQGQGQPQHF. CDR3 sequence (DNA): TGTGCCAGCGGGCAGGGACAAGGGCAGCCCCAGCATTTT.

Notes on this clonotype: Since a much larger clone is just one base distant, this may be a read error. This chain joins TRBV7-2 and TRBJ2-2, with unresolved D. Trimming pared 0 bases from V and 1 base from J, leaving 9 bases between. The CDR3 covers 16 residues. Per the germline V gene, CDR1 is SGHTA and CDR2 is FQGNSA. Here the CDR3 DNA reads TGTGCCAGCAGCTTAGCTCCCTCTATGAACACCGGGGAGCTGTTTTTT. It codes for CASSLAPSMNTGELFF.

This clonotype was detected ten times or more. The rearrangement joins TRBV7-9 to TRBJ2-1, with 12 positions matching TRBD2. Germline CDR1 and CDR2: SEHNR and FQNEAQ (reference sequence). Trimming cost V 3 bases and J 6 bases; bases outside gene matches: 6. CDR3 size: 16 residues. The CDR3 DNA is TGTGCCAGCAGCTTTACTACTAGCGGGAGGACCAATGAGCAGTTCTTC. Its translation: CASSFTTSGRTNEQFF.

This clonotype was detected many times. The chain employs TRBV18 and TRBJ2-1; weak D call: TRBD2 (6 bases). Germline V lookup: CDR1 KGHSH, CDR2 LQKENI. This CDR3 comprises 17 residues. V dropped 0 bases and J dropped 3 bases, with 15 bases sitting between them. For the CDR3, the DNA is TGTGCCAGCTCACCACCGGTTCGGCGGGGAGACTACAATGAGCAGTTCTTC. Its protein is CASSPPVRRGDYNEQFF.

This clonotype was counted at least ten times. The V gene is TRBV5-6, the J gene TRBJ1-1, with a tentative D call TRBD1 (6 bases). The CDR3 has 14 amino acids. Germline V gene sequence: CDR1 SGHDT, CDR2 YYEEEE. Deletions cut 0 bases from V and 5 bases from J, with 11 bases between. In DNA, the CDR3 is TGTGCCAGCAGCTTGGCCGCAGGGGTAACTGAAGCTTTCTTT. Translated, it gives CASSLAAGVTEAFF. The entire variable domain, with the rest obtained from reference TRBV5-6 and TRBJ1-1, is as follows: DAGVTQSPTHLIKTRGQQVTLRCSPKSGHDTVSWYQQALGQGPQFIFQYYEEEERQRGNFPDRFSGHQFPNYSSELNVNALLLGDSALYLCASSLAAGVTEAFFGQGTRLTVV.

The chain links TRBV24-1 to TRBJ1-5; D uncertain. The CDR3 spans 16 residues. The V and J ends lost 3 bases and 2 bases respectively, with 13 bases between them. CDR1 is KGHDR and CDR2 is SFDVKD in the germline V gene. This CDR3 is CATSDGLDSGNQPQHF. DNA of the CDR3: TGTGCCACCAGTGATGGTCTGGATAGCGGCAATCAGCCCCAGCATTTT.

The table lists this clonotype with many counts. The chain combines TRBV4-3 with TRBJ1-6; D is undetermined. In germline, CDR1 is LGHNA, CDR2 YSLEER. Trimming took off 0 bases at V and 6 bases at J, with 15 bases between the two ends. The CDR3 is 17 residues long. The CDR3 coding sequence is TGCGCCAGCAGCCAAGAGTTTAGGACGGCGAGTAATTCACCCCTCCACTTT. It encodes CASSQEFRTASNSPLHF.

This clonotype was counted at least ten times. The V gene is TRBV29-1, the J gene TRBJ1-3; D uncertain. Looked up from germline, CDR1 is SQVTM and CDR2 is ANQGSEA. V lost 1 base to trimming and J lost 4 bases, with 8 bases between them. This CDR3 has 13 amino acids. Here the CDR3 reads CSVEAPWGNTIYF. CDR3 sequence (DNA): TGCAGCGTTGAAGCCCCCTGGGGAAACACCATATATTTT.

This clonotype showed up many times. J is TRBJ2-4 and V is TRBV11-2, with a weak D call TRBD1 (6 bases). The V end was cut by 2 bases, the J end by 7 bases, with 15 bases between. Germline CDR1 SGHAT, CDR2 FQNNGV. The CDR3 spans 15 residues. The CDR3 nucleotides are TGTGCCAGCAGCTTAATTACAGGGATAGGGAACATTCAGTACTTC. Translated: CASSLITGIGNIQYF.

This clonotype was found many times. The CDR3 sequence: CSASGLGTNYGYTF. Here the CDR3 DNA reads TGCAGTGCTAGTGGATTGGGGACTAACTATGGCTACACCTTC. The V call is TRBV20-1, the J call TRBJ1-2; D call uncertain. V lost 3 bases and J lost 0, with 11 bases in between. The CDR3 runs 14 residues. Per germline, CDR1 DFQATT and CDR2 SNEGSKA (reference sequence).

This clonotype occurred many times. The chain recombines TRBV28 with TRBJ1-5; D ambiguous. Germline V gives CDR1 MDHEN, CDR2 SYDVKM. V gave up 3 bases and J gave up 2 bases, with 14 bases separating them. The CDR3 length is 16 residues. This chain's CDR3 is CASSFWPRWGNQPQHF. In DNA form, the CDR3 reads TGTGCCAGCAGTTTTTGGCCCCGATGGGGCAATCAGCCCCAGCATTTT.

At least ten counts were recorded for this clonotype. In nucleotides, the CDR3 is TGCGCCAGCAGCCAAGGGACGGAAGAGACCCAGTACTTC. It codes for CASSQGTEETQYF. The rearrangement joins TRBV5-1 to TRBJ2-5; D might be TRBD1 or TRBD2, each matching 5 bases. CDR3 size: 13 residues. CDR1 and CDR2 (germline): SGHRS, YFSETQ. V was pared by 4 bases and J by 3 bases, with 10 bases between.

The chain couples TRBV6-1 to TRBJ2-7; D perhaps matches TRBD1 (6 bases). The CDR3 extends over 13 amino acids. The V end was cut by 11 bases, the J end by 3 bases, with 17 bases between. CDR1 is MNHNS and CDR2 is SASEGT in the germline V gene. The CDR3 nucleotides are TGTGCCGCCTCGGGACAAGTCATCTACGAGCAGTACTTC. This sequence encodes CAASGQVIYEQYF.

This clonotype was counted at least ten times. The chain links TRBV29-1 to TRBJ2-7; D ambiguous. Germline V CDR1 and CDR2: SQVTM, ANQGSEA. This CDR3 has 14 residues. V gave up 1 base and J gave up 6 bases, with 16 bases separating them. The CDR3 reads CSVEGPGFSAEQYF. Here the CDR3 DNA reads TGCAGCGTTGAAGGTCCCGGGTTTAGTGCCGAGCAGTACTTC.

Remarks on this clonotype: Being one base from a much bigger clone, this may be a read error. The V and J genes are TRBV19 and TRBJ1-5; D is possibly TRBD1 (5 bases). Germline V gene lookup returns CDR1 LNHDA and CDR2 SQIVND (reference sequence). The V gene lost 10 bases and the J gene lost 3 bases, with 16 bases spanning the gap. This CDR3 comprises 14 residues. In DNA, the CDR3 is TGTGCCACTGGACTCGACAGTAACAATCAGCCCCAGCATTTT. Encoded protein: CATGLDSNNQPQHF.

This clonotype occurred many times. V usage is TRBV20-1 and J usage is TRBJ2-7, with TRBD1 as a possible D gene (6 bases). The CDR3 spans 15 residues. V was trimmed by 3 bases and J by 3 bases, leaving 18 bases between them. Germline assignment: CDR1 DFQATT and CDR2 SNEGSKA (reference sequence). Written as DNA, the CDR3 is TGCAGTGCTAGGGACAGCCCGGGACACTTCTACGAGCAGTACTTC. Encoded protein: CSARDSPGHFYEQYF.

This chain links TRBV28 with TRBJ2-3; the D is unclear. The CDR3 spans 12 residues. The germline V and J ends were trimmed by 9 bases and 2 bases, with 9 bases remaining between them. Germline-derived CDR1 and CDR2 are MDHEN and SYDVKM. CDR3: CARGPDTDTQYF. The CDR3 coding sequence is TGTGCCAGGGGCCCCGACACAGATACGCAGTATTTT.

Of note for this clonotype: A read error may explain this, as a much larger clone is one base away. The V call is TRBV20-1, the J call TRBJ2-1; no clear D gene. The V end was cut by 4 bases, the J end by 4 bases, with 11 bases between. The length of the CDR3 is 13 residues. Germline V gene lookup returns CDR1 DFQATT and CDR2 SNEGSKA (reference sequence). The DNA of the CDR3 is TGCAGTGCTAAGGATACCAGTTACAATGAGCAGTTCTTC. Its translation: CSAKDTSYNEQFF.

At least ten counts were recorded for this clonotype. This chain joins TRBV5-1 and TRBJ2-1, with TRBD2 matching 10 bases. From germline, CDR1 is SGHRS and CDR2 YFSETQ. Losses at the gene ends were 0 bases for V and 12 bases for J; bases not matched to a gene: 6. The CDR3 extends over 14 amino acids. As DNA, the CDR3 is TGCGCCAGCAGCTTGGATGCAGCGGGAGGGGTGCAGTTCTTC. Amino acid sequence: CASSLDAAGGVQFF. The variable domain in full, completed from reference TRBV5-1 and TRBJ2-1, reads KAGVTQTPRYLIKTRGQQVTLSCSPISGHRSVSWYQQTPGQGLQFLFEYFSETQRNKGNFPGRFSGRQFSNSRSEMNVSTLELGDSALYLCASSLDAAGGVQFFGPGTRLTVL.

There are many counts of this clonotype. The rearrangement links TRBV29-1 to TRBJ1-2; no definite D call. V was shortened by 4 bases and J by 2 bases, with 11 bases between the two germline ends. The CDR3 totals 13 residues. The germline CDR1 and CDR2 sequences are SQVTM and ANQGSEA. In DNA form, the CDR3 reads TGCAGCGTTGGGCGGGTGGGAAACTATGGCTACACCTTC. This sequence encodes CSVGRVGNYGYTF. The full variable domain, its missing parts supplied by reference TRBV29-1 and TRBJ1-2, is SAVISQKPSRDICQRGTSLTIQCQVDSQVTMMFWYRQQPGQSLTLIATANQGSEATYESGFVIDKFPISRPNLTFSTLTVSNMSPEDSSIYLCSVGRVGNYGYTFGSGTRLTVV.